The table lists the clone carrying this T cell receptor (beta chain) with many counts. This library used approximately 0.4 ug RNA and molecular barcoded adaptors spanning alpha/delta and beta/gamma chains. TCRdb reprocessed the reads with MiXCR, giving one entry per CDR3 protein. The table records about 62,000 distinct CDR3 sequences, roughly a fifth of them present only once. The length of the CDR3 is 19 residues. Germline V gene data show CDR1 as MGHRA and CDR2 as YSYEKL. V was pared by 0 bases and J by 5 bases, with 13 bases of the junction left unmatched. This specimen comes from a study of read filtering for tumor transcriptome and immune sequencing.

The specimen sequenced was a population of CD138-negative cells sorted from bone marrow. The chain is built from TRBV4-1 and TRBJ1-1, with 12 bases matching TRBD1. The TCR originated in a donor at least 40 years old with multiple myeloma. The CDR3 sequence is CASSQETAGQGARATEAFF. The CDR3 DNA sequence: TGCGCCAGCAGCCAAGAGACCGCGGGACAGGGGGCCCGGGCAACTGAAGCTTTCTTT.